This record looks at one T cell receptor beta chain sequence and its context. These data are taken from a study of blood T cell repertoires in COVID-19. Looked up from germline, CDR1 is SGHRS and CDR2 is YFSETQ. V dropped 3 bases and J dropped 1; count of bases not matched to a gene: 9. CDR3 length equals 17 residues. The method was immunoSEQ multiplex PCR; TCRdb's version includes in-frame clones alone and lacks a portion of them. The table includes approximately 190,000 clones, 82% detected once. Input material: peripheral blood. The chain couples TRBV5-1 to TRBJ2-2; TRBD1 matches at 7 bases. This receptor was identified in a woman aged 55-69 years with COVID-19, enrolled during active disease. The chain's CDR3 is CASSSRQGGGNTGELFF. CDR3 DNA sequence: TGCGCCAGCAGCTCCCGACAGGGCGGAGGGAACACCGGGGAGCTGTTTTTT.